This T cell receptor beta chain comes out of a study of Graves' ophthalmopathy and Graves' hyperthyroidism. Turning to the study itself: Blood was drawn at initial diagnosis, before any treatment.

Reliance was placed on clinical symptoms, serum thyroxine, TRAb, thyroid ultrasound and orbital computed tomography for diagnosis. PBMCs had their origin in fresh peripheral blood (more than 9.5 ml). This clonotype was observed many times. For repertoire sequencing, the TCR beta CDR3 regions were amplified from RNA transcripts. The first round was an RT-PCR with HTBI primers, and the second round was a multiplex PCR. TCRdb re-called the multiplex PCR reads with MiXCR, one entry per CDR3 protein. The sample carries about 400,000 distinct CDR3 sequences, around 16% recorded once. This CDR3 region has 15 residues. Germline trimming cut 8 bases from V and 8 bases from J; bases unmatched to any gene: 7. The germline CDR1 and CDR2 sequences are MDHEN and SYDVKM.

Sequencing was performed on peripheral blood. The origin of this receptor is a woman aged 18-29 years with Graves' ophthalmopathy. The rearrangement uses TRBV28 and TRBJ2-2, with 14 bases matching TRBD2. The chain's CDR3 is CASGPGLAGEGELFF. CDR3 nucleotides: TGTGCCAGCGGGCCGGGACTAGCGGGAGAAGGGGAGCTGTTTTTT.